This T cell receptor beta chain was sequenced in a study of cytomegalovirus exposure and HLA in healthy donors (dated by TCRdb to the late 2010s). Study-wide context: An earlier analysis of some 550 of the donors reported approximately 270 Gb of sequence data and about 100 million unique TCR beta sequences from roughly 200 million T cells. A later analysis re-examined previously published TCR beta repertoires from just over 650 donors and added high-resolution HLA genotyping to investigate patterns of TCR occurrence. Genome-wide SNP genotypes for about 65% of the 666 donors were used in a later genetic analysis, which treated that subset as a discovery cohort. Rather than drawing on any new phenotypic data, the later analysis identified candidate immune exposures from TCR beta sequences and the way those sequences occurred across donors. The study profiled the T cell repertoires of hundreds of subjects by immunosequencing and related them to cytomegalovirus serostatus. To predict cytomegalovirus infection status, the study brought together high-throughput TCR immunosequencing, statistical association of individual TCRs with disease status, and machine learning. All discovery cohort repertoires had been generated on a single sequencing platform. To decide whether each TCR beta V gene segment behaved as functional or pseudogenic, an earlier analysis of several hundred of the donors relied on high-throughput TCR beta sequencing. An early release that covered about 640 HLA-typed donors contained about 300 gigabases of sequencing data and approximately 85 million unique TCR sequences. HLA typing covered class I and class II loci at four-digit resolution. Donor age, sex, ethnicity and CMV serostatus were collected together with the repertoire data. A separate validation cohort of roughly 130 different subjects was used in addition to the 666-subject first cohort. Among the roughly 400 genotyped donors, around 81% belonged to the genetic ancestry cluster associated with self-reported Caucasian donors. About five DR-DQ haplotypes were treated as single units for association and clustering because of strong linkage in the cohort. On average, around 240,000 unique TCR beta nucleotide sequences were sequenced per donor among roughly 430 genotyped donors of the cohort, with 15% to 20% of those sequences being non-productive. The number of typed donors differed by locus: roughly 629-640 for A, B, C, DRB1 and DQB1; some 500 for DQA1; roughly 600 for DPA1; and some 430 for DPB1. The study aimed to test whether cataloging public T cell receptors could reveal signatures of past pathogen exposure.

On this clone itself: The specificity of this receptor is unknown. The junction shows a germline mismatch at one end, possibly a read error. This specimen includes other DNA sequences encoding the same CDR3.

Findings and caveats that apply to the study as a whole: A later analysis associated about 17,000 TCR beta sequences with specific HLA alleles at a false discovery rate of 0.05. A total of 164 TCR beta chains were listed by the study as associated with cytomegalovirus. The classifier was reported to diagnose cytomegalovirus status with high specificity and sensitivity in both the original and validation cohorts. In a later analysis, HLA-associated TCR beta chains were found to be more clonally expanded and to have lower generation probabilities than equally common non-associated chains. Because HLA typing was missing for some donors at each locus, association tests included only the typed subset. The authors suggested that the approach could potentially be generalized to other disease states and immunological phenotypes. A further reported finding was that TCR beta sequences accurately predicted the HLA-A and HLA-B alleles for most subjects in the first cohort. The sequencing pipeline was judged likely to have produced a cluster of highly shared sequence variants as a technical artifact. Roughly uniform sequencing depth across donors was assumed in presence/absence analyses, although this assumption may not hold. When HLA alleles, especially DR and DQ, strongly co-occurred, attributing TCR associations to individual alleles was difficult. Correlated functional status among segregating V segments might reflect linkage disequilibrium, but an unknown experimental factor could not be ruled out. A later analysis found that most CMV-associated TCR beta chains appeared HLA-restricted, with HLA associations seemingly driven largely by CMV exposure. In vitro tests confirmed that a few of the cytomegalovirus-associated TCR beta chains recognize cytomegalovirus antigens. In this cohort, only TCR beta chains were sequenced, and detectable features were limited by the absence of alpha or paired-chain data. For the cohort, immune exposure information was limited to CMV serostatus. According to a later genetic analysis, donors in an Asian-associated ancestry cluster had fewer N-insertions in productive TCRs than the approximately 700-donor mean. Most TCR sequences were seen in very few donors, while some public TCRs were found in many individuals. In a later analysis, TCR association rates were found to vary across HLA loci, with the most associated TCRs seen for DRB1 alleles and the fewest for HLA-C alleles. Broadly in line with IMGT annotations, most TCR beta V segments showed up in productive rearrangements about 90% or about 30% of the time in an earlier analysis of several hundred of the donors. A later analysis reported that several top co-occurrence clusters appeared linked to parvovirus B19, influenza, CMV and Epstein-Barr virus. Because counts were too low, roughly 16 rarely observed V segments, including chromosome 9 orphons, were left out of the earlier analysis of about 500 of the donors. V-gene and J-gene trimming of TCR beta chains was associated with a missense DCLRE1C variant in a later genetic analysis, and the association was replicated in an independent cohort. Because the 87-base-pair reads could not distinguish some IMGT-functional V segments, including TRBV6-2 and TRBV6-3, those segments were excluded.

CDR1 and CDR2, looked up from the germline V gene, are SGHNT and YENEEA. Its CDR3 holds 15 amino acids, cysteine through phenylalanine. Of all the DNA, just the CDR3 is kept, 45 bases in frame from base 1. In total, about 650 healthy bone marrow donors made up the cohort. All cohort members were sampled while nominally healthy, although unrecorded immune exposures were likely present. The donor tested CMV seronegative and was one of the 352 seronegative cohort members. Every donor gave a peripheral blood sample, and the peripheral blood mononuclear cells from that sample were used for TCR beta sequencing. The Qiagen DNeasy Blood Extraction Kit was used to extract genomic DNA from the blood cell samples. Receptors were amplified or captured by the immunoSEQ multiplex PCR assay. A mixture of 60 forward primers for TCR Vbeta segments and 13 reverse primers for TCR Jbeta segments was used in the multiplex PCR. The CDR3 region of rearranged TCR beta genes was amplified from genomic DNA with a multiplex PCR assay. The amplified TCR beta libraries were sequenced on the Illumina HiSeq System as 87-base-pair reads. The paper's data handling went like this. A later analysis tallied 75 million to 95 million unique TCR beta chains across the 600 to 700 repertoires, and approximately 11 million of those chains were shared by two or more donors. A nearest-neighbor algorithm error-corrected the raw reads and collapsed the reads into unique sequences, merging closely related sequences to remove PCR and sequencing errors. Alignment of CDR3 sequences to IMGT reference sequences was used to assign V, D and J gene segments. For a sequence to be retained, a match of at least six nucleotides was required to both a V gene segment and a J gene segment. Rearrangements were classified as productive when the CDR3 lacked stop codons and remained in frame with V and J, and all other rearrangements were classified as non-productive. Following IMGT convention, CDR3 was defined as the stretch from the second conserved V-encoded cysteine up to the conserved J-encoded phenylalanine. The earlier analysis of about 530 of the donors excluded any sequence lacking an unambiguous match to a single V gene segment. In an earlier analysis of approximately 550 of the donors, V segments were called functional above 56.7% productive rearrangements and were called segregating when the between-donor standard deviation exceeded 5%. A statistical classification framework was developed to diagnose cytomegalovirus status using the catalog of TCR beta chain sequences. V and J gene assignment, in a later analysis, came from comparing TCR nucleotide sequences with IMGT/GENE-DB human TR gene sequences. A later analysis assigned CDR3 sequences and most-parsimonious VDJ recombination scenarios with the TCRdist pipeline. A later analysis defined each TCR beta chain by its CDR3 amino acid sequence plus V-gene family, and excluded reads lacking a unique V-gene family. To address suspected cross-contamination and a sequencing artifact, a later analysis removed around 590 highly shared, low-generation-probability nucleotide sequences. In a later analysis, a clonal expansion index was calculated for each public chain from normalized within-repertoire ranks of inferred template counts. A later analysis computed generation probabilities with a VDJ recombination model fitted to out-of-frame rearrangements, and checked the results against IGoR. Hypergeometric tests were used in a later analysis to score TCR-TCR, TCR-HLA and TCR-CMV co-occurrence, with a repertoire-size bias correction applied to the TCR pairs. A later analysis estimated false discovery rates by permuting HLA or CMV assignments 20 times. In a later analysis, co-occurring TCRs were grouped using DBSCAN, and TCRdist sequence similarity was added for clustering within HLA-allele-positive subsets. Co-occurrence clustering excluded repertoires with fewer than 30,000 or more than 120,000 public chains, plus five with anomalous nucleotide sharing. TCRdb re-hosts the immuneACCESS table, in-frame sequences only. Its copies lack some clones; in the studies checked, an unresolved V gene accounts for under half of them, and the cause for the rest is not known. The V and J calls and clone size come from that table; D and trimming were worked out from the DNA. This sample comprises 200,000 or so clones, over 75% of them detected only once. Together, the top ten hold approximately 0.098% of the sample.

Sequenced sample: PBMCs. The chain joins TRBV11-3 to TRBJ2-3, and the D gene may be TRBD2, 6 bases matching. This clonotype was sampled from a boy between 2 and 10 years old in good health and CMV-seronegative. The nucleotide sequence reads TGTGCCAGCAGCCGGGACTTCCCACCCACAGATACACAGTATTTT. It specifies CASSRDFPPTDTQYF.